This entry lists 21 T cell receptor beta chains sequenced from one sample in a study of molecular identifiers for immune sequencing clone quantification. TCRdb used MiXCR to reprocess the PCR reads, holding one entry per CDR3 protein. Altogether about 640,000 distinct CDR3 sequences are present, just under 20% being singletons, with the ten largest covering roughly 0.9%. Sequencing input: naive CD8+ T cells from blood, with Jurkat cell RNA spiked in. Stated subset: FACS-sorted CD8+CD4-CCR7+CD45RA+ naive T cells. The receptors shown here come from a human donor in good health. Some libraries in this study had Jurkat cell RNA spiked in.

This clonotype has a count of ten or more. The chain carries TRBV6-6 and TRBJ2-2; TRBD1 aligns across 8 bases. CDR1 is MNHNY, CDR2 SVGAGI, per germline (reference sequence). Unmatched junction bases numbered 4, after V lost 6 bases and J lost 1 base. This CDR3 is 15 amino acids long. CDR3 sequence (DNA): TGTGCCAGCAGGCAGGACAGGGAGAACACCGGGGAGCTGTTTTTT. Translating it yields CASRQDRENTGELFF.

As for this clonotype: A much larger clone differs from this one at a single base, so this may be a read error. This chain connects TRBV11-2 to TRBJ2-7; 7 bases are shared with TRBD1. From germline, CDR1 is SGHAT and CDR2 FQNNGV. The CDR3 has 14 residues. V gave up 5 bases and J gave up 4 bases; unmatched junction bases: 8. The CDR3 region has the DNA TGTGCCAGCAGCGTGGGCCAACAGGGGTACGAGCAGTACTTC. Translation: CASSVGQQGYEQYF.

This clonotype showed up many times. V and J are TRBV29-1 and TRBJ2-7; 7 bases fit TRBD2. Looked up from germline, CDR1 is SQVTM and CDR2 is ANQGSEA. The V segment lost 7 bases and the J segment 0 bases; nucleotides outside the gene matches: 6. The CDR3 has 13 residues. The CDR3 DNA reads as TGCAGCGCCTCCGGGGGGTACTCCTACGAGCAGTACTTC. Translating gives CSASGGYSYEQYF.

This clonotype was seen many times. The chain combines TRBV24-1 with TRBJ2-3, with a tentative D call TRBD2 (5 bases). Trimming removed 5 bases from V and 0 bases from J, with 5 bases in between. The CDR3 is made up of 13 amino acids. The germline V gene has CDR1 KGHDR and CDR2 SFDVKD. CDR3 sequence (DNA): TGTGCCACCAGTGGAGGGAGCACAGATACGCAGTATTTT. It codes for CATSGGSTDTQYF.

This clonotype was detected many times. The chain uses TRBV20-1 and TRBJ2-5; 11 bases map to TRBD2. There are 15 residues in the CDR3. Germline assignment: CDR1 DFQATT and CDR2 SNEGSKA (reference sequence). The CDR3 DNA reads TGCAAACCCAAGAGGCTAGCGGGGGGCCTGGAGACCCAGTACTTC. As protein: CKPKRLAGGLETQYF.

The chain recombines TRBV3-1 with TRBJ2-2; 8 bases line up with TRBD2. CDR3 length: 21 residues. Germline-derived CDR1 and CDR2 are LGHDT and YNNKEL (reference sequence). Trimming cost V 4 bases and J 1 base; bases outside gene matches: 20. The CDR3 sequence: CASSLSVGSGAISLNTGELFF. Written as DNA, the CDR3 is TGTGCCAGCAGCCTCTCCGTGGGTAGCGGGGCTATATCTCTGAACACCGGGGAGCTGTTTTTT.

In its sample, this clonotype was seen many times. This chain joins TRBV4-3 and TRBJ1-4, with TRBD1 as a possible D gene (5 bases). The germline V gene has CDR1 LGHNA and CDR2 YSLEER. This CDR3 comprises 17 residues. V lost 4 bases and J 8 bases, leaving 23 bases between the germline ends. The CDR3 coding sequence is TGCGCCAGCAGCCGATACCTTCTCGGGACGGACCAGGAAAAACTGTTTTTT. Encoded protein: CASSRYLLGTDQEKLFF.

This clonotype was seen a few times. This sequence joins TRBV4-1 and TRBJ2-7; 7 nucleotides align to TRBD2. The V segment lost 4 bases and the J segment 2 bases; nucleotides outside the gene matches: 5. Germline V gene data show CDR1 as MGHRA and CDR2 as YSYEKL. The length of the CDR3 is 14 residues. CDR3 in DNA: TGCGCCAGCAGCCCCCCTGGGAGGGCCTACGAGCAGTACTTC. The encoded protein is CASSPPGRAYEQYF.

This clonotype was counted many times. The rearrangement uses TRBV20-1 and TRBJ1-2, with a possible D match to TRBD1 (6 bases). Germline values: CDR1 DFQATT, CDR2 SNEGSKA (reference sequence). The ends were cut back, 2 bases at V and 6 bases at J, with 13 bases in the middle. The CDR3 totals 13 residues. CDR3 nucleotides: TGCAGTGCTAGAAGGTCAGACAGGAATGGCTACACCTTC. The encoded protein is CSARRSDRNGYTF.

The chain recombines TRBV7-9 with TRBJ1-2, with 7 bases identical to TRBD1. Per germline, CDR1 SEHNR and CDR2 FQNEAQ (reference sequence). With V trimmed by 3 bases and J by 3 bases, 7 bases remained unmatched. The CDR3 sequence is 15 residues long. The CDR3 nucleotides are TGTGCCAGCAGCTTTGCCGGGACAGAGCACTATGGCTACACCTTC. Residues: CASSFAGTEHYGYTF. The complete variable domain, with remaining parts taken from reference TRBV7-9 and TRBJ1-2, reads DTGVSQNPRHKITKRGQNVTFRCDPISEHNRLYWYRQTLGQGPEFLTYFQNEAQLEKSRLLSDRFSAERPKGSFSTLEIQRTEQGDSAMYLCASSFAGTEHYGYTFGSGTRLTVV.

This clonotype was seen only a few times. The V call is TRBV4-3, the J call TRBJ2-7; 8 nucleotides agree with TRBD2. Germline values: CDR1 LGHNA, CDR2 YSLEER. The CDR3 has 15 residues. V trimming: 0 bases; J trimming: 3 bases; junction bases outside the gene matches: 4. CDR3 residues: CASSQDPSGFYEQYF. CDR3 bases: TGCGCCAGCAGCCAAGACCCTAGCGGGTTCTACGAGCAGTACTTC.

This clonotype was observed at least ten times. The chain employs TRBV12-3 or TRBV12-4 and TRBJ2-1; D assignment may be TRBD1 or TRBD2 (5 bases each). CDR3 length: 15 residues. V dropped 3 bases and J dropped 7 bases, with 16 bases sitting between them. CDR3 nucleotides: TGTGCCAGCAGTTTGTGGGCAGGGCCGGGGAATGAGCAGTTCTTC. It codes for CASSLWAGPGNEQFF.

This clonotype showed up many times. J is TRBJ2-3 and V is TRBV6-5; TRBD1 agrees at 8 bases. The CDR3 is made up of 16 amino acids. V trimming: 2 bases; J trimming: 2 bases; junction bases outside the gene matches: 6. Germline CDR1 MNHEY, CDR2 SVGAGI. This CDR3 reads CASSYGTGGDTDTQYF. CDR3 DNA sequence: TGTGCCAGCAGTTACGGGACAGGAGGGGACACAGATACGCAGTATTTT.

Many counts were recorded for this clonotype. The CDR3 is CASSFDSSGIDTQYF. The CDR3 nucleotides are TGTGCCAGCAGCTTCGATTCCTCAGGGATAGATACGCAGTATTTT. This rearrangement joins TRBV7-9 to TRBJ2-3, with D maybe TRBD1 (5 bases). Trimming stripped 3 bases from V and 5 bases from J, with 15 bases between. The germline V gene encodes CDR1 SEHNR and CDR2 FQNEAQ (reference sequence). The CDR3 runs to 15 residues.

Comment on this clonotype: This could be a read error, since a much larger clone is one nucleotide away. As the CDR3 is not closed by the conserved phenylalanine or tryptophan, this likely results from a read error. This chain joins TRBV2 and TRBJ2-2, with D perhaps matching TRBD1 (5 bases). The germline CDR1 and CDR2 sequences are SNHLY and FYNNEI. The CDR3 totals 14 residues. Trimming cost V 1 base and J 7 bases, with 10 bases left between them. The CDR3 nucleotides are TGTGCCAGCAGTGAAGGACAGTCTAACGGGGAGCTGTTTTCT. Translating it yields CASSEGQSNGELFS.

The V and J genes are TRBV19 and TRBJ1-6; the D is unclear. Deletions cut 5 bases from V and 5 bases from J, with 22 bases between. The V gene's germline CDR1 is LNHDA and CDR2 SQIVND (reference sequence). CDR3 length: 18 amino acids. The CDR3 bases are TGTGCCAGTAGTCCCGACCGGGCTTTTAGGAGAGATAATTCACCCCTCCACTTT. It translates to CASSPDRAFRRDNSPLHF.

The V and J genes are TRBV27 and TRBJ1-3; D might be TRBD1 (5 bases). With 6 bases removed from V and 3 bases from J, the gap between germline ends came to 12 bases. Germline CDR1 reads MNHEY; CDR2 reads SMNVEV (reference sequence). The CDR3 consists of 14 residues. CDR3 loop: CASRGQGYGNTIYF. The CDR3 DNA follows: TGTGCCAGCAGGGGGCAGGGCTATGGAAACACCATATATTTT.

The sample holds many counts of this clonotype. This chain links TRBV7-9 with TRBJ2-2; unclear D gene. V was clipped by 8 bases and J by 3 bases, with 19 bases between them. The CDR3 extends over 16 amino acids. Per the germline V gene, CDR1 is SEHNR and CDR2 is FQNEAQ (reference sequence). The CDR3 DNA reads as TGTGCCAGCCGTGATTCTGTAGCCCTCGACACCGGGGAGCTGTTTTTT. Amino acids: CASRDSVALDTGELFF.

This clonotype has at least ten counts. J is TRBJ1-1 and V is TRBV4-3; D might be TRBD1 (5 bases). V was clipped by 0 bases and J by 6 bases, with 8 bases between them. Germline-derived CDR1 and CDR2 are LGHNA and YSLEER. The CDR3 is made up of 13 amino acids. CDR3 coding DNA: TGCGCCAGCAGCCAAGACAGGGTGGCTGAAGCTTTCTTT. It encodes CASSQDRVAEAFF.

As regards this clonotype: A much larger clone lies a single base off, so this may be a read error. The rearrangement joins TRBV7-6 to TRBJ2-5, with D hard to call. The CDR3 sequence is 15 residues long. Germline loops: CDR1 SGHVS, CDR2 FNYEAQ. The CDR3 coding sequence is TGTGCCAGCAACTTAGAAAGGGCAGGCCAAGAGACCCAGTACTTC. It specifies CASNLERAGQETQYF. The full variable domain, completed using reference TRBV7-6 and TRBJ2-5, is GAGVSQSPRYKVTKRGQDVALRCDPISGHVSLYWYRQALGQGPEFLTYFNYEAQQDKSGLPNDRFSAERPEGSISTLTIQRTEQRDSAMYRCASNLERAGQETQYFGPGTRLLVL.

This clonotype appeared many times. Germline is not matched at one junction end, which may reflect a read error. CDR3 protein: CASSQNMDGTGYFQQTQYF. In nucleotides, the CDR3 is TGTGCCAGCAGCCAGAATATGGACGGGACAGGGTATTTCCAACAGACCCAGTACTTC. V and J are TRBV2 and TRBJ2-5; 9 nucleotides line up with TRBD1. Germline V gene data show CDR1 as SNHLY and CDR2 as FYNNEI. The CDR3 has 19 residues. Full variable domain (remainder filled in from reference TRBV2 and TRBJ2-5): EPEVTQTPSHQVTQMGQEVILRCVPISNHLYFYWYRQILGQKVEFLVSFYNNEISEKSEIFDDQFSVERPDGSNFTLKIRSTKLEDSAMYFCASSQNMDGTGYFQQTQYFGPGTRLLVL.